This T cell receptor beta chain was sequenced in a study of control samples from healthy donors and cancer patients. The V gene's germline CDR1 is MNHEY and CDR2 SVGAGI. Trimming removed 4 bases at V and 5 bases at J, with 8 bases between. The CDR3 has 12 residues. The method was immunoSEQ multiplex PCR; TCRdb's version includes in-frame clones alone and lacks a portion of them. There are 180,000 or so clones in the sample; about nine tenths occur only once, and more than 1.3% lies in the top ten. The sequence was obtained from a woman in her 30s in good health. This chain uses TRBV6-5 with TRBJ1-2; no reliable D call. Sequenced material: blood. CDR3 protein: CASSLDRYGYTF. The CDR3 nucleotides read TGTGCCAGCAGTTTGGACCGATATGGCTACACCTTC.